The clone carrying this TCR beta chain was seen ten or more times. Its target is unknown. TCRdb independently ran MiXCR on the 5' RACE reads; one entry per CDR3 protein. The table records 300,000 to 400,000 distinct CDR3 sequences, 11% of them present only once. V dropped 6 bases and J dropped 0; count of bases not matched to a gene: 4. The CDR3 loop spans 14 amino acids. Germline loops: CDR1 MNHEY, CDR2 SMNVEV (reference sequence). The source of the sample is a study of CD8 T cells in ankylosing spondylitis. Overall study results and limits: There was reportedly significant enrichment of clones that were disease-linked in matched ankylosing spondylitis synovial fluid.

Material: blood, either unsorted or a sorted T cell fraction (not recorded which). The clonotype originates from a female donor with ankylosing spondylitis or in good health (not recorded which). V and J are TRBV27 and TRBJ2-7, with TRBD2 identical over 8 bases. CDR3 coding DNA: TGTGCCAGCAGGGGGCTAGCGGGCTCCTACGAGCAGTACTTC. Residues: CASRGLAGSYEQYF.